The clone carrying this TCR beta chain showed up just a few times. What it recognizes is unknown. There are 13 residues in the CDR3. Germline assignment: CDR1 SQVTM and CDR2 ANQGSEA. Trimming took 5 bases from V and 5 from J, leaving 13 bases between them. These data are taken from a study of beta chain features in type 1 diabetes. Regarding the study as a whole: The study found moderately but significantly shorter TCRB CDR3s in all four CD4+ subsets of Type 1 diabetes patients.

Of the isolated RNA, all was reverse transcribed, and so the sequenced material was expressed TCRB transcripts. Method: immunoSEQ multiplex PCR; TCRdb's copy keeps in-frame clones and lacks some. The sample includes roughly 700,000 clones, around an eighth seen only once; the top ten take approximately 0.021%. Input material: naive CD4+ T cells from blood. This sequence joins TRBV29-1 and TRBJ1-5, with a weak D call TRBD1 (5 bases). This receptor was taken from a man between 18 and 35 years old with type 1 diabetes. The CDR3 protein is CSVSRGRDQPQHF. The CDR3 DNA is TGCAGCGTTTCGCGGGGGAGGGATCAGCCCCAGCATTTT.